The rows below give T cell receptor beta chains drawn from one sample of a study of blood T cells in healthy people across ages. One entry per CDR3 protein results from TCRdb running MiXCR on the 5' RACE reads. The sample lists about 680,000 distinct CDR3 sequences; approximately 50% were seen once. Sequenced sample: blood. These receptor sequences come from an older woman in good health. CDR3s include the opening cysteine and the closing phenylalanine or tryptophan. Rows give clone size only sometimes, using once, few, many, or a class for an expanded clone.

CASSREKSYEQYF | TRBV6-5 | few
CASSGWANTEAFF | TRBV6-1 | .
CASSLRTYSEAFF | TRBV7-3 | .
CASSVVGRRDGEQYF | TRBV9 | .
CASSQGEGSGYTF | TRBV4-2 | few
CSVRQGGLNQPQHF | TRBV29-1 | .
CSVRQILQETQYF | TRBV29-1 | .
CAWSEVYDEREQYF | TRBV30 | .
CASSQPTSGMSGEQFF | TRBV4-3 | .
CAISPGLAGFTDTQYF | TRBV10-3 | many
CASSFIDRNTEAFF | TRBV28 | .
CSVDRVTDTQYF | TRBV20-1 | few
CASSLTTGPEQYF | TRBV7-2 | many
CASSLNRNQPQHF | TRBV12-3/TRBV12-4 | once
CSVGRGTANEKLFF | TRBV29-1 | .
CASSPVAGGYNEQFF | TRBV7-3 | .
CASSWGFGTEAFF | TRBV5-1 | .
CASSALAHEQFF | TRBV2 | few
CASSYRALGRNEQFF | TRBV6-6 | once
CASSPTGARLEQFF | TRBV7-2 | few
CASREGDFIDTQYF | TRBV7-9 | .
CSGVAVGGYTF | TRBV29-1 | .
CASSYSTGAEQYF | TRBV6-6 | few
CASSQSRGGTEAFF | TRBV4-1 | .
CSASMVGGGRGEQFF | TRBV20-1 | .